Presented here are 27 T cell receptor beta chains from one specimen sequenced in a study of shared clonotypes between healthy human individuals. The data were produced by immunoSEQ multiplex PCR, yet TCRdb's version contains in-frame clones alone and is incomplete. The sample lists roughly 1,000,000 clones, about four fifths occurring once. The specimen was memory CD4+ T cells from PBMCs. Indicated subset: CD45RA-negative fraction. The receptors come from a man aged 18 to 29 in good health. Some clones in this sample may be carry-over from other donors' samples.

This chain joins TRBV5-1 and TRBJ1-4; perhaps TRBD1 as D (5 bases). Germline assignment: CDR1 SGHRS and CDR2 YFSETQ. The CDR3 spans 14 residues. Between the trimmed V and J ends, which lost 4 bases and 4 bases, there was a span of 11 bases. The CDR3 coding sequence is TGCGCCAGCAGCCAAGGGACCTTTAATGAAAAACTGTTTTTT. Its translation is CASSQGTFNEKLFF.

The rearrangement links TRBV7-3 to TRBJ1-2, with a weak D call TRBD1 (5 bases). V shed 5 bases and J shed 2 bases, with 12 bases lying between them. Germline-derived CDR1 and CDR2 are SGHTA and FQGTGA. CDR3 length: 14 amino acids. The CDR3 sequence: CASSHGTANYGYTF. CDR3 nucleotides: TGTGCCAGCAGCCACGGGACGGCAAACTATGGCTACACCTTC.

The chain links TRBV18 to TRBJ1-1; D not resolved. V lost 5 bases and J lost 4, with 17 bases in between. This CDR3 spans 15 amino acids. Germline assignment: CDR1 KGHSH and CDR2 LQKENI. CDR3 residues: CASSVGVTSGTEAFF. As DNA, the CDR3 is TGTGCCAGCTCAGTAGGAGTAACCAGTGGCACTGAAGCTTTCTTT.

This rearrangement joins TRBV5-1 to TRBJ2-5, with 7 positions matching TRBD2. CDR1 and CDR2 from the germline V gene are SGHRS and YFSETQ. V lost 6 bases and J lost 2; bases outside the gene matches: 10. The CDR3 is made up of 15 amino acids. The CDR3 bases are TGCGCCAGCAACGAAGTAGGGACTACTCAAGAGACCCAGTACTTC. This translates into CASNEVGTTQETQYF.

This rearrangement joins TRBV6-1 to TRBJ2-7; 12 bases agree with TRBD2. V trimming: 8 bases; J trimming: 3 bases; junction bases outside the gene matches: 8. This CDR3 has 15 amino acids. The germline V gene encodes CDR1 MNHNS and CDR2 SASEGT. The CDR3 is CASVGGLAGYYEQYF. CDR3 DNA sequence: TGTGCCAGCGTTGGGGGACTAGCGGGTTACTACGAGCAGTACTTC.

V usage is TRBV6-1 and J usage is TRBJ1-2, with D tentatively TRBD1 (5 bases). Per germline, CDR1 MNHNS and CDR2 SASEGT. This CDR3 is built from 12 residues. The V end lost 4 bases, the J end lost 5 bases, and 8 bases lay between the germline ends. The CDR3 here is CASSAGGYGYTF. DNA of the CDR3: TGTGCCAGCAGTGCCGGGGGGTATGGCTACACCTTC.

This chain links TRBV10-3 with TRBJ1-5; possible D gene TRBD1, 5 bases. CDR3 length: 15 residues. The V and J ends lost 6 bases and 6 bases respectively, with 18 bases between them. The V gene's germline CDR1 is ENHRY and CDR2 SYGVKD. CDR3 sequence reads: CAISEGDLGGQPQHF. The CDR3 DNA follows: TGTGCCATCAGCGAGGGTGATTTGGGGGGTCAGCCCCAGCATTTT.

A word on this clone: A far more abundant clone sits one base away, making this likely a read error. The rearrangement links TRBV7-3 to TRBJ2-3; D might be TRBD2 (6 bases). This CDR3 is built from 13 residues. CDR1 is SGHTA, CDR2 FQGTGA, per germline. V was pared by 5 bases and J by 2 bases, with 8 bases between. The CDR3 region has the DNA TGTGCCAGCAGCGTGGACTACACAGATACGCAGTATTTT. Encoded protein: CASSVDYTDTQYF. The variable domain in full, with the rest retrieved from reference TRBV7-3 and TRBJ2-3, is GAGVSQTPSNKVTEKGKYVELRCDPISGHTALYWYRQSLGQGPEFLIYFQGTGAADDSGLPNDRFFAVRPEGSVSTLKIQRTERGDSAVYLCASSVDYTDTQYFGPGTRLTVL.

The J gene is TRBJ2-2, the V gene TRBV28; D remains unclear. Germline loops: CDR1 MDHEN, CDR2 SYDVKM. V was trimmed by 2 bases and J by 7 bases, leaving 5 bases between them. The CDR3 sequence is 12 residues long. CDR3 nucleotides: TGTGCCAGCAGTTTAGCGATCGGGGAGCTGTTTTTT. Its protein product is CASSLAIGELFF.

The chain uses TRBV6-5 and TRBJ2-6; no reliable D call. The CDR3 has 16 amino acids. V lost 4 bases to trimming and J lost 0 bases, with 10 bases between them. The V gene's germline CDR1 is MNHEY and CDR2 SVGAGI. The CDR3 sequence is CASSSHPSSGANVLTF. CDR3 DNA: TGTGCCAGCAGTTCCCACCCCAGCTCTGGGGCCAACGTCCTGACTTTC.

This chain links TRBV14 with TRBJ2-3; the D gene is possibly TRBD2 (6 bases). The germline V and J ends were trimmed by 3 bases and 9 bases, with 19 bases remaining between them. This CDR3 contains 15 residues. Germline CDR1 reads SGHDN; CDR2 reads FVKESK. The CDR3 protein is CASSHQGASGETQYF. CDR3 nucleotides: TGTGCCAGCAGCCATCAGGGTGCGTCGGGGGAAACGCAGTATTTT.

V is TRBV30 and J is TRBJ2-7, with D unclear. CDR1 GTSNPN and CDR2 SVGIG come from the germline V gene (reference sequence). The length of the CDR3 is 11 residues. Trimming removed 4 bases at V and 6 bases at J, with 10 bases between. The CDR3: CAWNTKGEQYF. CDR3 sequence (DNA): TGTGCCTGGAACACAAAGGGCGAGCAGTACTTC.

The CDR3 region is CASSPGPRYEQYF. The CDR3 coding sequence is TGTGCCAGCAGCCCCGGGCCACGCTACGAGCAGTACTTC. The rearrangement joins TRBV7-8 to TRBJ2-7; unclear D gene. This CDR3 spans 13 amino acids. The V end lost 5 bases, the J end lost 3 bases, and 11 bases lay between the germline ends. Germline values: CDR1 SGHVS, CDR2 FQNEAQ.

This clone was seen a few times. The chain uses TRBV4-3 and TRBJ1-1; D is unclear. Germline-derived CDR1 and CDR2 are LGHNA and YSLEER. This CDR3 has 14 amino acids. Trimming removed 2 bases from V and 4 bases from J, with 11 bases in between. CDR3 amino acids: CASSQRTSSTEAFF. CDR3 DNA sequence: TGCGCCAGCAGCCAACGTACGTCGAGCACTGAAGCTTTCTTT.

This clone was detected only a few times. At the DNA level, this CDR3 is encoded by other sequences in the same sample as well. The CDR3 DNA is TGTGCCAGCAGCAAAGGGTACGAGCAGTACTTC. It is translated as CASSKGYEQYF. The chain couples TRBV7-9 to TRBJ2-7; unclear D gene. CDR1 SEHNR and CDR2 FQNEAQ come from the germline V gene (reference sequence). V lost 5 bases and J lost 4, with 6 bases in between. This CDR3 has 11 amino acids.

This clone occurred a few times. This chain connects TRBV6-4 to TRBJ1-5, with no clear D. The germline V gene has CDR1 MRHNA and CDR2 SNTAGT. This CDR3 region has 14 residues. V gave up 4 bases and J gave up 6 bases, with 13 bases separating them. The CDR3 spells CASSAPNGIQPQHF. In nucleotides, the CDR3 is TGTGCCAGCAGTGCCCCAAACGGAATTCAGCCCCAGCATTTT.

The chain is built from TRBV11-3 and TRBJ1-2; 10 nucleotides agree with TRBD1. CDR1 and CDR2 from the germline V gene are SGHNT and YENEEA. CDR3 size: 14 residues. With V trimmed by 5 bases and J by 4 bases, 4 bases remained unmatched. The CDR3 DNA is TGTGCCAGCAGCCCCGGACAGGGGGTCTATGGCTACACCTTC. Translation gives CASSPGQGVYGYTF.

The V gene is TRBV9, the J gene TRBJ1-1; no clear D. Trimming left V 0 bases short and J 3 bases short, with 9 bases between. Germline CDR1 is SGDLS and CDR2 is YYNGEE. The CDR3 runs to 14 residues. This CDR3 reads CASSVVGGDTEAFF. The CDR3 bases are TGTGCCAGCAGCGTAGTAGGTGGTGACACTGAAGCTTTCTTT.

The CDR3 bases are TGTGCCAGCACCCCCAGGGGTCCGGATGGAAACACCATATATTTT. The encoded protein is CASTPRGPDGNTIYF. The chain employs TRBV28 and TRBJ1-3; a possible D gene is TRBD1 (6 bases). The germline gives CDR1 MDHEN, CDR2 SYDVKM. V was pared by 7 bases and J by 3 bases, with 16 bases between. This CDR3 is 15 amino acids long. The complete variable domain, with remaining parts taken from reference TRBV28 and TRBJ1-3, reads DVKVTQSSRYLVKRTGEKVFLECVQDMDHENMFWYRQDPGLGLRLIYFSYDVKMKEKGDIPEGYSVSREKKERFSLILESASTNQTSMYLCASTPRGPDGNTIYFGEGSWLTVV.

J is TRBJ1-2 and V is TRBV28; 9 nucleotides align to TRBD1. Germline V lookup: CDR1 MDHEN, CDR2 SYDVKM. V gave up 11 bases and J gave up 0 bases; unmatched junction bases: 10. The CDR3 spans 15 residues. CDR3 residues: CAGLDRGKANYGYTF. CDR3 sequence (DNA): TGTGCCGGATTGGACAGGGGCAAAGCTAACTATGGCTACACCTTC.

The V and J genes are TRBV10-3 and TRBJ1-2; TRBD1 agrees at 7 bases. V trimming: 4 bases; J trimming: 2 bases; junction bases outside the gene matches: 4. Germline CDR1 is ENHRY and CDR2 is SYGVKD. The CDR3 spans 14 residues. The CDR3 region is CAISASTGNYGYTF. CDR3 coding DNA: TGTGCCATCAGTGCTTCGACAGGGAACTATGGCTACACCTTC.

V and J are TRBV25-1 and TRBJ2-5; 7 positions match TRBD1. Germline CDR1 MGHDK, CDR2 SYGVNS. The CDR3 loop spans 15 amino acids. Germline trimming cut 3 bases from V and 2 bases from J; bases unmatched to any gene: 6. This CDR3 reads CASSENRGRQETQYF. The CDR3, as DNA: TGTGCCAGCAGTGAGAATAGGGGGCGACAAGAGACCCAGTACTTC.

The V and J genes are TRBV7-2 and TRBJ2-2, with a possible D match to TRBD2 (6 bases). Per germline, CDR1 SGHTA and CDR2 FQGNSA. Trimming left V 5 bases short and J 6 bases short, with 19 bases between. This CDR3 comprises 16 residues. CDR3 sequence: CASSPQGVGRSGELFF. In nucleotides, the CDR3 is TGTGCCAGCAGCCCCCAAGGGGTGGGGAGGTCCGGGGAGCTGTTTTTT. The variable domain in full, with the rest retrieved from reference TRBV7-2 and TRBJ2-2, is GAGVSQSPSNKVTEKGKDVELRCDPISGHTALYWYRQSLGQGLEFLIYFQGNSAPDKSGLPSDRFSAERTGGSVSTLTIQRTQQEDSAVYLCASSPQGVGRSGELFFGEGSRLTVL.

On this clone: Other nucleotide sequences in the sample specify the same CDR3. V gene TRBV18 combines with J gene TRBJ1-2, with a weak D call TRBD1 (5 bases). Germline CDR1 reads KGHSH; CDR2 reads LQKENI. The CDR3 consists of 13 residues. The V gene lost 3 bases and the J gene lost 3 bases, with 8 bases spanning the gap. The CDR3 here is CASSPGGDYGYTF. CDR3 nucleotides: TGTGCCAGCTCACCCGGGGGGGACTATGGCTACACCTTC.

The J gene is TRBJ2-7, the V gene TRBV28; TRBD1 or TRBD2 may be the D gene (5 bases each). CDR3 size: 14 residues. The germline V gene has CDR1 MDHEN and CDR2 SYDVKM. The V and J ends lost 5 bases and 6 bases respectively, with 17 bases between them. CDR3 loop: CASSPGTDPSEQYF. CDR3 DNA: TGTGCCAGCAGTCCCGGGACGGACCCTAGCGAGCAGTACTTC.

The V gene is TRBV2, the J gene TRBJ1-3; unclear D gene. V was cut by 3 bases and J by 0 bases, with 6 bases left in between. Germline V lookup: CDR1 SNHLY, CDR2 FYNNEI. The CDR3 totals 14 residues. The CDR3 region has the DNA TGTGCCAGCAGTGAGGGCCACTCTGGAAACACCATATATTTT. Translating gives CASSEGHSGNTIYF.

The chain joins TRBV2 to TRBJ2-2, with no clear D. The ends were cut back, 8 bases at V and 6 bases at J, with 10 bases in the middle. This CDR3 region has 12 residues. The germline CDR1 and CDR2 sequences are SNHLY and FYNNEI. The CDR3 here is CASGIGPGELFF. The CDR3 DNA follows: TGTGCCAGCGGGATCGGGCCCGGGGAGCTGTTTTTT.